This TCR beta chain was sequenced during a study of blood T cell repertoires in COVID-19. Looked up from germline, CDR1 is SGHVS and CDR2 is FQNEAQ. This CDR3 region has 13 residues. V trimming: 3 bases; J trimming: 4 bases; junction bases outside the gene matches: 1. Only in-frame clones appear in the TCRdb table, and some are missing; sequencing was by immunoSEQ multiplex PCR. The table records about 160,000 clones, more than 75% of them present only once. The genes are TRBV7-8 and TRBJ2-3, with 7 bases lining up with TRBD2. The TCR comes from a man in his 60s with active or convalescent COVID-19. Sequenced input: peripheral blood. The CDR3 DNA reads TGTGCCAGCAGCTTTGCGGGGGCAGATACGCAGTATTTT. Protein product: CASSFAGADTQYF.